The clone carrying this TCR beta chain occurred a few times. Sequencing was performed with immunoSEQ multiplex PCR; in TCRdb, only in-frame clones are kept and a portion is missing. The profile shows around 40,000 clones, around 77% of them singletons. These data belong to a study of blood T cell repertoires in COVID-19. For the study at large: Collection of acute and convalescent COVID-19 samples took place in the United States, Italy and Spain. The cDNA or gDNA used as material had been derived from T cells, B-cell-depleted T cells, or PBMCs.

This CDR3 contains 14 residues. Germline values: CDR1 SGHTA, CDR2 FQGNSA. J lost 6 bases, V lost 1 base, and 2 bases had no gene match. The TCR was taken from an elderly woman with acute or convalescent COVID-19. This chain joins TRBV7-2 and TRBJ2-1; 8 bases are a match to TRBD2. The sample taken for sequencing was peripheral blood. As DNA, the CDR3 is TGTGCCAGCAGCTTAGTGGGACTAGGCAATGAGCAGTTCTTC. Translation: CASSLVGLGNEQFF.